This T cell receptor (beta chain) was sequenced for a study of T cells in pancreatic ductal adenocarcinoma. Findings of the study overall: Mean clonality was approximately 0.1 in tumors and around 0.065 in blood, not significantly different. Tumor samples had fewer productive templates and approximately 8-fold fewer unique clonotypes than blood. The resected cohort was biased toward the minority with early-stage disease. Tumor-versus-blood clonality comparisons may be biased toward lower tumor diversity.

Surgery without prior neoadjuvant therapy was the treatment of the selected pancreatic ductal adenocarcinoma patients. The germline V and J ends were trimmed by 2 bases and 4 bases, with 17 bases remaining between them. In germline, CDR1 is MGHDK, CDR2 SYGVNS. This CDR3 region has 16 residues. TCRdb keeps only in-frame clones here, not all; method: immunoSEQ multiplex PCR. In the table there are more than 85,000 clones, around 96% of which are singletons. Points on this clone: Its target is not known.

This TCR came from a human donor with pancreatic ductal adenocarcinoma. The rearrangement joins TRBV25-1 to TRBJ2-5, with D tentatively TRBD1 (7 bases). Sequenced input: PBMCs. Here the CDR3 DNA reads TGTGCCAGCAGTGAAGGGGGGACAGCCTTCCGAGAGACCCAGTACTTC. It specifies CASSEGGTAFRETQYF.